This T cell receptor (beta chain) was sequenced during a study of human T cells and chemical hapten exposure. Study information: Per-sample variation in TCR yield stemmed mainly from small pooled library volume differences.

The length of the CDR3 is 15 residues. V dropped 2 bases and J dropped 6; count of bases not matched to a gene: 4. Looked up from germline, CDR1 is SGHRS and CDR2 is YFSETQ. General observations from the study: No shift was seen in TCRs above 1 in 1000 frequency with DPC sensitization. More PT1 expanded TCRs went with higher patch test scores.

Described time point: patch test 2, 6 weeks after DPC sensitization. Treatment given: therapeutic diphenylcyclopropenone sensitization with weekly scalp DPC. TCRdb recomputed calls from the RACE reads with MiXCR, one row per CDR3 protein. Of some 80,000 distinct CDR3 sequences listed, roughly 10% are singletons. Worth noting for this clonotype: Its antigen is unknown.

The V call is TRBV5-1, the J call TRBJ2-2, with 10 nucleotides matching TRBD1. This sequence was found in a man aged 18 to 30 with alopecia areata. Some clones in this sample may be carry-over from other donors' samples. The specimen comprised whole blood, sampled in connection with sensitization to the hapten diphenylcyclopropenone (DPC). CDR3 region: CASSLDRGPSGELFF. CDR3 coding DNA: TGCGCCAGCAGCTTAGACAGGGGGCCATCCGGGGAGCTGTTTTTT. Full variable domain (remainder filled in from reference TRBV5-1 and TRBJ2-2): KAGVTQTPRYLIKTRGQQVTLSCSPISGHRSVSWYQQTPGQGLQFLFEYFSETQRNKGNFPGRFSGRQFSNSRSEMNVSTLELGDSALYLCASSLDRGPSGELFFGEGSRLTVL.